Below are 21 T cell receptor beta chains sequenced from a single sample in a study of cytomegalovirus exposure and HLA in healthy donors. The study ran its PCR with 60 Vbeta and 13 Jbeta primers. Measured with immunoSEQ multiplex PCR; TCRdb has only the in-frame clones, and not every one. Here the sample spans some 140,000 clones, about four fifths being singletons. The specimen was PBMCs. The receptors derive from a male donor in good health and CMV-seronegative.

Notes on this clone: This CDR3 is also generated by other DNA sequences in the sample. The chain combines TRBV5-6 with TRBJ2-1; 10 bases map to TRBD2. Germline V CDR1 and CDR2: SGHDT, YYEEEE. The length of the CDR3 is 16 residues. With V trimmed by 2 bases and J by 6 bases, 8 bases remained unmatched. The CDR3 here is CASSLGGLAGVNEQFF. In nucleotides, the CDR3 is TGTGCCAGCAGCTTAGGGGGGCTAGCGGGGGTCAATGAGCAGTTCTTC. Filled out from reference TRBV5-6 and TRBJ2-1, the complete variable domain reads DAGVTQSPTHLIKTRGQQVTLRCSPKSGHDTVSWYQQALGQGPQFIFQYYEEEERQRGNFPDRFSGHQFPNYSSELNVNALLLGDSALYLCASSLGGLAGVNEQFFGPGTRLTVL.

This clone turned up a few times. This chain uses TRBV7-9 with TRBJ2-7, with D possibly being TRBD2 (6 bases). Germline V gene lookup returns CDR1 SEHNR and CDR2 FQNEAQ (reference sequence). CDR3 length: 11 residues. The germline V and J ends were trimmed by 5 bases and 7 bases, with 9 bases remaining between them. CDR3 region: CASSRDSEQYF. The CDR3 region has the DNA TGTGCCAGCAGCCGGGACTCTGAGCAGTACTTC.

The chain recombines TRBV11-3 with TRBJ2-7, with a weak D call TRBD1 (7 bases). The germline V and J ends were trimmed by 6 bases and 3 bases, with 12 bases remaining between them. Germline values: CDR1 SGHNT, CDR2 YENEEA. The CDR3 loop spans 13 amino acids. CDR3 nucleotide sequence: TGTGCCAGCAGTAGGCGGGACAGCTACGAGCAGTACTTC. This encodes CASSRRDSYEQYF.

A few counts support this clone. This chain uses TRBV6-4 with TRBJ1-1, with D possibly TRBD1 on 6 matching bases. Germline CDR1 and CDR2: MRHNA and SNTAGT. The CDR3 is 14 amino acids. The V gene lost 6 bases and the J gene lost 1 base, with 12 bases spanning the gap. The CDR3 sequence is CASSSGGGNTEAFF. CDR3 sequence (DNA): TGTGCCAGCAGCTCGGGAGGGGGGAACACTGAAGCTTTCTTT.

The rearrangement links TRBV5-1 to TRBJ1-1; 8 nucleotides align to TRBD1. The CDR3 length is 18 residues. Germline CDR1 and CDR2: SGHRS and YFSETQ. V shed 0 bases, J shed 4 bases, and the junction held 14 bases outside the gene matches. The CDR3 nucleotides read TGCGCCAGCAGCTTGGACCCGGGACAGGACGCCCGCGGCACTGAAGCTTTCTTT. Its translation: CASSLDPGQDARGTEAFF.

The chain recombines TRBV6-1 with TRBJ1-4, with a tentative D call TRBD1 (5 bases). The CDR3 length is 14 residues. Germline loops: CDR1 MNHNS, CDR2 SASEGT. V was cut by 6 bases and J by 4 bases, with 12 bases left in between. The DNA of the CDR3 is TGTGCCAGCAGCGCCGGGGGGATTAATGAAAAACTGTTTTTT. Its protein product is CASSAGGINEKLFF.

To note about this clone: The sample has other DNA sequences that encode this CDR3 too. V usage is TRBV6-1 and J usage is TRBJ1-5, with TRBD1 matching 7 bases. In germline, CDR1 is MNHNS, CDR2 SASEGT. V dropped 5 bases and J dropped 9; count of bases not matched to a gene: 7. The CDR3 is made up of 13 amino acids. CDR3 loop: CASSSQGERPQHF. The CDR3 DNA sequence: TGTGCCAGCAGTAGTCAGGGGGAGAGGCCCCAGCATTTT.

V usage is TRBV28 and J usage is TRBJ2-7, with a weak D call TRBD2 (7 bases). V shed 10 bases and J shed 0 bases, with 22 bases lying between them. The length of the CDR3 is 16 residues. The germline V gene encodes CDR1 MDHEN and CDR2 SYDVKM. The CDR3 region is CATRGPGGHRSYEQYF. CDR3 nucleotide sequence: TGTGCCACCAGGGGCCCGGGGGGTCACCGCTCCTACGAGCAGTACTTC.

In its sample, this clone was seen a few times. This chain joins TRBV5-1 and TRBJ1-1; D is possibly TRBD1 (6 bases). The CDR3 has 13 amino acids. Germline assignment: CDR1 SGHRS and CDR2 YFSETQ. The V end was cut by 0 bases, the J end by 6 bases, with 9 bases between. For the CDR3, the DNA is TGCGCCAGCAGCTTGGTACAGGGATCTGAAGCTTTCTTT. This encodes CASSLVQGSEAFF.

V and J are TRBV11-2 and TRBJ2-7, with 11 bases lining up with TRBD1. The CDR3 loop spans 15 amino acids. Germline loops: CDR1 SGHAT, CDR2 FQNNGV. V lost 4 bases to trimming and J lost 2 bases; unmatched junction nucleotides: 4. CDR3 loop: CASSWGQGETYEQYF. CDR3 coding DNA: TGTGCCAGCAGCTGGGGACAGGGGGAAACCTACGAGCAGTACTTC.

The rearrangement joins TRBV11-1 to TRBJ2-1; 11 nucleotides align to TRBD2. The CDR3 consists of 16 residues. With 5 bases clipped from V and 10 bases from J, the junction kept 13 bases outside the gene matches. Germline CDR1 reads SGHAT; CDR2 reads FQDESV (reference sequence). This chain's CDR3 is CASSPFDSGGAGEQFF. The CDR3 nucleotides are TGTGCCAGCAGCCCCTTTGATAGCGGGGGGGCGGGGGAGCAGTTCTTC.

The chain links TRBV11-2 to TRBJ1-3, with unresolved D. Germline V lookup: CDR1 SGHAT, CDR2 FQNNGV. Trimming removed 3 bases at V and 2 bases at J, with 17 bases between. The CDR3 consists of 17 residues. The CDR3 DNA reads TGTGCCAGCAGCTTGACGGACGGCGGGAGTACTGGAAACACCATATATTTT. It encodes CASSLTDGGSTGNTIYF.

The chain recombines TRBV30 with TRBJ2-1; D not resolved. Germline lookup yields CDR1 GTSNPN and CDR2 SVGIG (reference sequence). There are 11 residues in the CDR3. V lost 2 bases and J lost 8, with 7 bases in between. The CDR3 loop reads CAWSFRDEQFF. As DNA, the CDR3 is TGTGCCTGGAGTTTCCGCGATGAGCAGTTCTTC.

The chain joins TRBV30 to TRBJ1-5; D unresolved. Germline V gene data show CDR1 as GTSNPN and CDR2 as SVGIG (reference sequence). V gave up 0 bases and J gave up 0 bases, with 3 bases separating them. CDR3 length equals 13 residues. CDR3 sequence reads: CAWSVLSNQPQHF. DNA of the CDR3: TGTGCCTGGAGTGTACTTAGCAATCAGCCCCAGCATTTT.

In this sample, this clone turned up a few times. V is TRBV4-3 and J is TRBJ1-6; 11 bases agree with TRBD1. Germline-derived CDR1 and CDR2 are LGHNA and YSLEER. The CDR3 is 15 residues long. After removal of 8 bases from V and 5 bases from J, the junction contained 5 bases not matched to a gene. CDR3 in amino acids: CASGDRGVHNSPLHF. The CDR3 DNA follows: TGCGCCAGCGGGGACAGGGGGGTACATAATTCACCCCTCCACTTT.

The rearrangement joins TRBV2 to TRBJ1-3; no reliable D call. The CDR3 length is 15 residues. Deletions cut 7 bases from V and 1 base from J, with 14 bases between. Germline CDR1 and CDR2: SNHLY and FYNNEI. CDR3: CASNHDAGSGNTIYF. The CDR3, as DNA: TGTGCCAGCAACCACGACGCGGGGTCTGGAAACACCATATATTTT.

In its sample, this clone was seen once. The V and J genes are TRBV4-3 and TRBJ2-7, with D tentatively TRBD2 (7 bases). The germline CDR1 and CDR2 sequences are LGHNA and YSLEER. There are 17 residues in the CDR3. V lost 1 base and J lost 1, with 17 bases in between. This CDR3 is CASSQVGGGRGSYEQYF. CDR3 in DNA: TGCGCCAGCAGCCAAGTAGGGGGGGGGCGCGGGTCCTACGAGCAGTACTTC.

J is TRBJ2-3 and V is TRBV7-2, with 11 bases that match TRBD2. This CDR3 spans 17 amino acids. The V gene end was trimmed by 5 bases and the J gene end by 2 bases; junction bases not matched to a gene: 9. Germline values: CDR1 SGHTA, CDR2 FQGNSA. CDR3: CASSPTLAGGITDTQYF. As DNA, the CDR3 is TGTGCCAGCAGCCCGACGTTAGCGGGGGGGATCACAGATACGCAGTATTTT. Using reference TRBV7-2 and TRBJ2-3 for the parts outside the CDR3, the full variable domain is GAGVSQSPSNKVTEKGKDVELRCDPISGHTALYWYRQSLGQGLEFLIYFQGNSAPDKSGLPSDRFSAERTGGSVSTLTIQRTQQEDSAVYLCASSPTLAGGITDTQYFGPGTRLTVL.

Worth noting for this clone: The junction does not match germline at one end; this may be a read error. The chain employs TRBV7-7 and TRBJ2-1; possible D gene TRBD1, 5 bases. CDR1 is SSHAT, CDR2 FNYEAQ, per germline (reference sequence). This CDR3 is built from 13 residues. This chain's CDR3 is CASSLASGNEQFF. In nucleotides, the CDR3 is TGTGCTAGCAGCTTAGCATCAGGGAATGAGCAGTTCTTC.

The chain joins TRBV10-3 to TRBJ2-5; a possible D gene is TRBD2 (6 bases). Germline CDR1 and CDR2: ENHRY and SYGVKD. The V end lost 0 bases, the J end lost 2 bases, and 10 bases lay between the germline ends. The CDR3 runs 15 residues. DNA for the CDR3: TGTGCCATCAGTGAGTCGGAGGGGCCTCAAGAGACCCAGTACTTC. As protein: CAISESEGPQETQYF.

The rearrangement uses TRBV30 and TRBJ1-1; D may be TRBD1 (5 bases). The germline V and J ends were trimmed by 5 bases and 1 base, with 20 bases remaining between them. The CDR3 has 16 amino acids. Germline V lookup: CDR1 GTSNPN, CDR2 SVGIG (reference sequence). The CDR3 is CAWGRAGSIRNTEAFF. CDR3 bases: TGTGCCTGGGGACGAGCAGGGTCGATAAGGAACACTGAAGCTTTCTTT.